The 26 T cell receptor beta chains listed next were all sequenced from one sample in a study of cytomegalovirus exposure and HLA in healthy donors. Primers included in the PCR were 60 Vbeta and 13 Jbeta primers. TCRdb's table, derived via immunoSEQ multiplex PCR, lists solely in-frame clones and lacks some. The data show 200,000 to 250,000 clones, approximately 90% seen once. The specimen sequenced was PBMCs. These TCRs come from a woman between 18 and 29 years old in good health and CMV-seronegative.

The chain links TRBV6-6 to TRBJ1-2, with D possibly matching TRBD1 (6 bases). This CDR3 region has 15 residues. V lost 2 bases and J 4 bases, leaving 14 bases between the germline ends. Per the germline V gene, CDR1 is MNHNY and CDR2 is SVGAGI (reference sequence). In nucleotides, the CDR3 is TGTGCCAGCAGTTACACAGGGAAAGTTAGCTATGGCTACACCTTC. This encodes CASSYTGKVSYGYTF.

This sequence joins TRBV11-3 and TRBJ2-3, with 8 bases identical to TRBD1. The CDR3 has 15 amino acids. Germline-derived CDR1 and CDR2 are SGHNT and YENEEA. With 4 bases clipped from V and 3 bases from J, the junction kept 6 bases outside the gene matches. The DNA of the CDR3 is TGTGCCAGCAGCTCAGGGGGCAGTAGGACAGATACGCAGTATTTT. It specifies CASSSGGSRTDTQYF.

This chain uses TRBV19 with TRBJ1-3, with unresolved D. The germline V and J ends were trimmed by 4 bases and 0 bases, with 22 bases remaining between them. CDR3 length: 19 residues. Germline-derived CDR1 and CDR2 are LNHDA and SQIVND (reference sequence). DNA for the CDR3: TGTGCCAGTAGTACGGTGAGAAGAGCCTTCTATGACTCTGGAAACACCATATATTTT. Residues: CASSTVRRAFYDSGNTIYF.

The chain has TRBV6-5 and TRBJ2-2, with D uncertain. The V and J ends lost 5 bases and 0 bases respectively, with 10 bases between them. Germline V gene sequence: CDR1 MNHEY, CDR2 SVGAGI. There are 15 residues in the CDR3. DNA of the CDR3: TGTGCCAGCAGTAGAGATGTCGCGAACACCGGGGAGCTGTTTTTT. Its translation: CASSRDVANTGELFF.

The rearrangement joins TRBV25-1 to TRBJ2-7; D may be TRBD2 (7 bases). In germline, CDR1 is MGHDK, CDR2 SYGVNS. V lost 4 bases and J 5 bases, leaving 15 bases between the germline ends. This CDR3 has 14 residues. The CDR3 reads CASSGGAGVNEQYF. The CDR3 DNA is TGTGCCAGCAGTGGGGGGGCGGGAGTTAACGAGCAGTACTTC.

CDR3: CASVQRELLETQYF. The DNA for the CDR3 is TGTGCCAGCGTCCAGCGGGAGTTGCTCGAGACCCAGTACTTC. The chain employs TRBV6-6 and TRBJ2-5; TRBD2 agrees at 8 bases. There are 14 residues in the CDR3. V lost 8 bases, J lost 5 bases, and 10 bases stayed unmatched. The germline V gene encodes CDR1 MNHNY and CDR2 SVGAGI (reference sequence).

On this clone itself: Other DNA sequences within the sample encode an identical CDR3. This sequence joins TRBV5-1 and TRBJ2-7; 7 bases line up with TRBD1. CDR1 SGHRS and CDR2 YFSETQ come from the germline V gene. V lost 4 bases to trimming and J lost 0 bases; unmatched junction nucleotides: 4. CDR3 length: 14 residues. This chain's CDR3 is CASSPRDSSYEQYF. As DNA, the CDR3 is TGCGCCAGCAGCCCCCGGGACAGCTCCTACGAGCAGTACTTC.

The table lists this clone with a count of one. In DNA, the CDR3 is TGCGCCAGCAGCCAAGAACTAGTCTTCTACGAGCAGTACTTC. Translation: CASSQELVFYEQYF. The chain employs TRBV4-3 and TRBJ2-7; possible D gene TRBD2, 5 bases. V lost 0 bases and J lost 3, with 9 bases in between. The CDR3 length is 14 residues. Germline values: CDR1 LGHNA, CDR2 YSLEER.

The chain employs TRBV15 and TRBJ1-5, with 11 bases that match TRBD1. The CDR3 totals 13 residues. CDR1 LNHNV and CDR2 YYDKDF come from the germline V gene (reference sequence). After removal of 5 bases from V and 11 bases from J, the junction contained 5 bases not matched to a gene. Written as DNA, the CDR3 is TGTGCCACCAGCCAAGGACAGGGGGCCTCCCAGCATTTT. Translating gives CATSQGQGASQHF.

Details on this clone: Other DNA sequences in this sample translate to the same CDR3. The chain has TRBV30 and TRBJ2-1; D not resolved. The CDR3 length is 11 residues. V shed 0 bases and J shed 8 bases, with 5 bases lying between them. Germline V CDR1 and CDR2: GTSNPN, SVGIG (reference sequence). CDR3 nucleotide sequence: TGTGCCTGGAGTGTACTCCATGAGCAGTTCTTC. It is translated as CAWSVLHEQFF. Full variable domain (rest looked up from reference TRBV30 and TRBJ2-1): SQTIHQWPATLVQPVGSPLSLECTVEGTSNPNLYWYRQAAGRGLQLLFYSVGIGQISSEVPQNLSASRPQDRQFILSSKKLLLSDSGFYLCAWSVLHEQFFGPGTRLTVL.

V gene TRBV19 combines with J gene TRBJ1-1; 9 bases map to TRBD1. V shed 5 bases and J 4 bases; nucleotides not matched to a gene: 5. This CDR3 is 14 amino acids long. CDR1 and CDR2 (germline): LNHDA, SQIVND (reference sequence). The CDR3 spells CASSVNRGLTEAFF. As DNA, the CDR3 is TGTGCCAGTAGTGTAAACAGGGGGCTCACTGAAGCTTTCTTT.

This rearrangement joins TRBV18 to TRBJ2-6; 7 bases fit TRBD1. This CDR3 comprises 19 residues. Germline loops: CDR1 KGHSH, CDR2 LQKENI. The ends lost 6 bases at V and 0 bases at J; junction bases unmatched: 14. CDR3 sequence: CASSMGQILGGSGANVLTF. The DNA for the CDR3 is TGTGCCAGCTCTATGGGACAGATCCTCGGTGGCTCTGGGGCCAACGTCCTGACTTTC.

The chain combines TRBV2 with TRBJ2-7; the match to TRBD1 covers 9 bases. The V gene end was trimmed by 8 bases and the J gene end by 5 bases; junction bases not matched to a gene: 7. Germline-derived CDR1 and CDR2 are SNHLY and FYNNEI. The CDR3 sequence is 13 residues long. The CDR3, as DNA: TGTGCCAGCGCTTGGGACAGGGCGGACGAGCAGTACTTC. It translates to CASAWDRADEQYF.

The genes are TRBV11-2 and TRBJ1-2; D remains unclear. The CDR3 contains 14 residues. Trimming stripped 5 bases from V and 4 bases from J, with 14 bases between. Per the germline V gene, CDR1 is SGHAT and CDR2 is FQNNGV. The CDR3 DNA reads as TGTGCCAGCAGCGCCGTCAGCGGCCTCTATGGCTACACCTTC. Translating it yields CASSAVSGLYGYTF.

This sequence joins TRBV6-1 and TRBJ2-4; 10 bases match TRBD2. Losses at the gene ends were 1 base for V and 0 bases for J; bases not matched to a gene: 12. The CDR3 sequence is 20 residues long. The germline V gene encodes CDR1 MNHNS and CDR2 SASEGT. Written as DNA, the CDR3 is TGTGCCAGCAGTGAAGTCCCCCTAGCGGGGGTGTCGTTAGCCAAAAACATTCAGTACTTC. This gives the protein CASSEVPLAGVSLAKNIQYF.

The genes are TRBV19 and TRBJ2-5; weak D call: TRBD1 (5 bases). CDR1 is LNHDA, CDR2 SQIVND, per germline (reference sequence). The CDR3 is 13 amino acids. V was trimmed by 4 bases and J by 3 bases, leaving 9 bases between them. The CDR3 DNA follows: TGTGCCAGTAGTACAGGGCTGGAAGAGACCCAGTACTTC. It yields the protein CASSTGLEETQYF.

The chain combines TRBV7-2 with TRBJ2-5, with D possibly being TRBD1 (5 bases). Between the trimmed V and J ends, which lost 7 bases and 5 bases, there was a span of 14 bases. The CDR3 runs to 13 residues. Germline CDR1 is SGHTA and CDR2 is FQGNSA. Written as DNA, the CDR3 is TGTGCCAGCATCCCAACGGCAGGGGAGACCCAGTACTTC. Translating gives CASIPTAGETQYF.

The J gene is TRBJ1-1, the V gene TRBV14; TRBD1 aligns across 9 bases. V lost 1 base and J lost 6; bases outside the gene matches: 9. The CDR3 has 16 residues. CDR1 and CDR2 (germline): SGHDN, FVKESK. CDR3 sequence (DNA): TGTGCCAGCAGCCAAGCCGGACAGGGGTGGGGTGCTGAAGCTTTCTTT. Protein: CASSQAGQGWGAEAFF.

V is TRBV5-1 and J is TRBJ2-5, with TRBD2 as a possible D gene (5 bases). The CDR3 loop spans 15 amino acids. The V end was cut by 10 bases, the J end by 2 bases, with 21 bases between. Germline V lookup: CDR1 SGHRS, CDR2 YFSETQ. This chain's CDR3 is CAGLGPSGPQETQYF. The CDR3 DNA reads as TGCGCCGGACTGGGTCCAAGCGGACCTCAAGAGACCCAGTACTTC.

This chain joins TRBV2 and TRBJ1-2; no firm D call. Trimming pared 6 bases from V and 0 bases from J, leaving 17 bases between. Germline loops: CDR1 SNHLY, CDR2 FYNNEI. This CDR3 has 16 amino acids. The CDR3 DNA reads TGTGCCAGCAGAATGTCGCACGTATCGGCTAACTATGGCTACACCTTC. Translated: CASRMSHVSANYGYTF.

This clone turned up a few times. The CDR3 protein is CASSESGLQRYF. The DNA for the CDR3 is TGTGCCAGCAGTGAATCGGGACTACAGCGGTACTTC. The V and J genes are TRBV2 and TRBJ2-7; 7 bases agree with TRBD2. This CDR3 comprises 12 residues. CDR1 and CDR2 (germline): SNHLY, FYNNEI. V was clipped by 2 bases and J by 12 bases; unmatched bases: 7.

The chain is built from TRBV5-1 and TRBJ1-2; D unclear. V was trimmed by 5 bases and J by 8 bases, leaving 13 bases between them. The CDR3 is made up of 12 amino acids. Germline V gives CDR1 SGHRS, CDR2 YFSETQ. CDR3 in DNA: TGCGCCAGCAGGCCAGCGACGGGAGGCTACACCTTC. Translated: CASRPATGGYTF.

This clone was seen a single time. The chain recombines TRBV6-5 with TRBJ1-2, with 10 bases matching TRBD1. The CDR3 has 15 amino acids. Germline CDR1 reads MNHEY; CDR2 reads SVGAGI. Trimming at V came to 0 bases and at J to 7 bases, leaving 5 bases not matched to a gene. CDR3: CASSYSRQGALGYTF. DNA of the CDR3: TGTGCCAGCAGTTACTCAAGACAGGGGGCGCTTGGCTACACCTTC.

This rearrangement joins TRBV7-6 to TRBJ2-5; TRBD2 is a possible D gene (6 bases). The CDR3 is 16 residues long. From germline, CDR1 is SGHVS and CDR2 FNYEAQ. Trimming removed 4 bases from V and 7 bases from J, with 22 bases in between. The CDR3 region is CASSSLSGVGDGTQYF. Written as DNA, the CDR3 is TGTGCCAGCAGCTCCCTATCGGGGGTAGGGGATGGGACCCAGTACTTC.

A single count supports this clone. The gene calls are TRBV18 and TRBJ2-3; 8 bases agree with TRBD1. The CDR3 is made up of 17 amino acids. Germline V gene sequence: CDR1 KGHSH, CDR2 LQKENI. After removal of 5 bases from V and 0 bases from J, the junction contained 10 bases not matched to a gene. The DNA of the CDR3 is TGTGCCAGCTCAGCATTGGGGTGGACAGGGAGCACAGATACGCAGTATTTT. It encodes CASSALGWTGSTDTQYF. The full variable domain, rest sourced from reference TRBV18 and TRBJ2-3, is NAGVMQNPRHLVRRRGQEARLRCSPMKGHSHVYWYRQLPEEGLKFMVYLQKENIIDESGMPKERFSAEFPKEGPSILRIQQVVRGDSAAYFCASSALGWTGSTDTQYFGPGTRLTVL.

This chain joins TRBV7-2 and TRBJ2-5; the D gene is possibly TRBD2 (6 bases). Per the germline V gene, CDR1 is SGHTA and CDR2 is FQGNSA. The CDR3 loop spans 13 amino acids. The V gene lost 6 bases and the J gene lost 7 bases, with 15 bases spanning the gap. CDR3 region: CASRTGLAGTQYF. The CDR3 region has the DNA TGTGCCAGCAGAACGGGACTGGCCGGGACCCAGTACTTC.